This T cell receptor beta chain emerged from a study of CD8 T cells in Susac syndrome. The CDR3 covers 13 residues. Trimming left V 3 bases short and J 3 bases short, with 9 bases between. The TEMRA cells underwent FACS enrichment, while the CD8+ and CD4+ T cells underwent negative isolation. cDNA came from approximately 0.5 to 1 ug RNA primed by random hexamers. One entry per CDR3 protein results from TCRdb running MiXCR on the immunoSEQ multiplex PCR reads. Of fewer than 150,000 distinct CDR3 sequences listed, around nine tenths were seen once; the top ten hold roughly 0.25%. The sequencing sample was made of CD8+ T cells from PBMCs. The sequence came from a human donor with multiple sclerosis. The chain couples TRBV12-3 or TRBV12-4 to TRBJ2-7; D is uncertain. CDR3 amino acids: CASSFAPNYEQYF. CDR3 in DNA: TGTGCCAGCAGTTTCGCCCCTAACTACGAGCAGTACTTC.